This T cell receptor beta chain was captured by sequencing in a study of T cell repertoires in cytomegalovirus infection. TCRdb fed the reads into MiXCR, producing one record per CDR3 protein. The sample shows over 250,000 distinct CDR3 sequences, around 25% of them seen only once. This clonotype was picked up many times. Its antigen is not identified. Overall study results and limits: Clonotypes of TCR beta that were HLA-C-restricted and CMV-specific dominated the ex vivo response.

This CDR3 is 17 amino acids long. After removal of 2 bases from V and 1 base from J, the junction contained 10 bases not matched to a gene. Germline V lookup: CDR1 SGHTA, CDR2 FQGNSA. V gene TRBV7-2 combines with J gene TRBJ1-1; 7 bases fit TRBD1. The receptor was isolated from a human donor in good health (CMV status not recorded). Some clones in this sample may be carry-over from other donors' samples. The sample comprised PBMCs. Here the CDR3 DNA reads TGTGCCAGCAGCTTATTAGTAGGCCAGGGGGGGAACACTGAAGCTTTCTTT. The encoded protein is CASSLLVGQGGNTEAFF.